This T cell receptor (beta chain) came from a study of T cell responses to AZD1222 COVID-19 vaccine. Profiled with immunoSEQ multiplex PCR; TCRdb holds only in-frame clones, not every one. In the table there are roughly 160,000 clones, 94% of which are singletons. The V gene's germline CDR1 is SGHRS and CDR2 YFSETQ. The CDR3 sequence is 13 residues long. The junction had 4 bases not matched to a gene; V was cut back by 7 bases and J by 0 bases. The sequencing here drew on peripheral blood, taken on day 0 of AZD1222 vaccination. This sequence was found in an adult in good health. The chain carries TRBV5-1 and TRBJ2-7, with 7 bases identical to TRBD1. The CDR3: CASRGQSSYEQYF. In nucleotides, the CDR3 is TGCGCCAGCCGGGGACAGAGCTCCTACGAGCAGTACTTC.